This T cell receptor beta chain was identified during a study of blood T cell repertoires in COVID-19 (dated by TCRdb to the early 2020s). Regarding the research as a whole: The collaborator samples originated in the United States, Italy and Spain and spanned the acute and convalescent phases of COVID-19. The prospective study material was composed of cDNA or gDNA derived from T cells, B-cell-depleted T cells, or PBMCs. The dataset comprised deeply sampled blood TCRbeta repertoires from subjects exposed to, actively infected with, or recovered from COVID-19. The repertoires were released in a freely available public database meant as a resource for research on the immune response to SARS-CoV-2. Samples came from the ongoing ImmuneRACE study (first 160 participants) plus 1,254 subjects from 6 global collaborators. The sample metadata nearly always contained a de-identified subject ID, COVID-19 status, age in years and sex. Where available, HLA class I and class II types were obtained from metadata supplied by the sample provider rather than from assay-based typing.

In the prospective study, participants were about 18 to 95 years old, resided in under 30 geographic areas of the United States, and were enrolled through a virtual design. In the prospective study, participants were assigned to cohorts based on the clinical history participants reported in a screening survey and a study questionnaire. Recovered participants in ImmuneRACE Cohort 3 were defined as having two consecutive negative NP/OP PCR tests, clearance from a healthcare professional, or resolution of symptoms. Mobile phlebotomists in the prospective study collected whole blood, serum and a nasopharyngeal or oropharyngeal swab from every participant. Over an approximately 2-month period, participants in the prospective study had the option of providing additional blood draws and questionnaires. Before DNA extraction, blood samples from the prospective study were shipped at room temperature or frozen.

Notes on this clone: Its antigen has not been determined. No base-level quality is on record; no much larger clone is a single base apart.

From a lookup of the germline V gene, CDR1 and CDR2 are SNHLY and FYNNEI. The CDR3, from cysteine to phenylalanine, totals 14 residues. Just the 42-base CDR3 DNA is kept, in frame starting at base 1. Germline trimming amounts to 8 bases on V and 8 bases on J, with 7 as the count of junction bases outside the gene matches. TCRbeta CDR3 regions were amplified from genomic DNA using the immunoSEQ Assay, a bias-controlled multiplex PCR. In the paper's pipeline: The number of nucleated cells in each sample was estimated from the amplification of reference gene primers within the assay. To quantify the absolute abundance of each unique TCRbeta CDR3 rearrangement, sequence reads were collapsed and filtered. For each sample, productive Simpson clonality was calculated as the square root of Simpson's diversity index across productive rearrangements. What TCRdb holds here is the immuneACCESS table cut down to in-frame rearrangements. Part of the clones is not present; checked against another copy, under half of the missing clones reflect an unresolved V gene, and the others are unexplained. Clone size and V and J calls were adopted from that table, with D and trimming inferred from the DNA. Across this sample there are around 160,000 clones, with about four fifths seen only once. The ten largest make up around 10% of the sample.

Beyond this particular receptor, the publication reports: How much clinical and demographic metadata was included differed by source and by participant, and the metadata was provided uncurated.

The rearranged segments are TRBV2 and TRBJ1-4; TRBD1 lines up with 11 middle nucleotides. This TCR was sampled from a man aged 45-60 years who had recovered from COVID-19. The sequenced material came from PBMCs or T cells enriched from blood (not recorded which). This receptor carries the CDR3 CASGRDRGDEKLFF. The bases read TGTGCCAGCGGCAGGGACAGGGGGGACGAAAAACTGTTTTTT.